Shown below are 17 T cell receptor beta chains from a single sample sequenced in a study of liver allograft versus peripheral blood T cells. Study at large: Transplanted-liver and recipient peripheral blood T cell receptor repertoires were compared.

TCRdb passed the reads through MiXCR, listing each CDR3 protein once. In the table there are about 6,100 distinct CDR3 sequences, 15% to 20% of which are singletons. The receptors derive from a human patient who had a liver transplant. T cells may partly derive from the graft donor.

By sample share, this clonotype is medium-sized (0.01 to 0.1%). The CDR3: CASSEWQTPRLYGYTF. DNA for the CDR3: TGTGCCAGCAGTGAGTGGCAAACACCCAGGCTTTATGGCTACACCTTC. The rearrangement uses TRBV6-1 and TRBJ1-2; no firm D call. The CDR3 has 16 residues. Germline CDR1 and CDR2: MNHNS and SASEGT. The ends were cut back, 3 bases at V and 5 bases at J, with 19 bases in the middle.

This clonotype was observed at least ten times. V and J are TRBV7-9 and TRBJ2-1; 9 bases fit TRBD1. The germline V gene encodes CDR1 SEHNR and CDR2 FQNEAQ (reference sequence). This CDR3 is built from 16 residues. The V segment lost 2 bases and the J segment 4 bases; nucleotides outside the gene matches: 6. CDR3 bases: TGTGCCAGCAGCTTAACGCGGACAGGGGCGTACAATGAGCAGTTCTTC. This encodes CASSLTRTGAYNEQFF.

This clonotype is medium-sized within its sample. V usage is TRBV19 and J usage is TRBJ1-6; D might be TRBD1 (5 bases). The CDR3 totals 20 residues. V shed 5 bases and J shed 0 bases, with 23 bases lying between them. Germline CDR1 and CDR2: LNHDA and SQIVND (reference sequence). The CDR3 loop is CASSERGRGRPSSYNSPLHF. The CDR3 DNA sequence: TGTGCCAGTAGTGAAAGGGGACGGGGAAGGCCGAGCTCCTATAATTCACCCCTCCACTTT. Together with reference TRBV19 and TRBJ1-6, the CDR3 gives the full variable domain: DGGITQSPKYLFRKEGQNVTLSCEQNLNHDAMYWYRQDPGQGLRLIYYSQIVNDFQKGDIAEGYSVSREKKESFPLTVTSAQKNPTAFYLCASSERGRGRPSSYNSPLHFGNGTRLTVT.

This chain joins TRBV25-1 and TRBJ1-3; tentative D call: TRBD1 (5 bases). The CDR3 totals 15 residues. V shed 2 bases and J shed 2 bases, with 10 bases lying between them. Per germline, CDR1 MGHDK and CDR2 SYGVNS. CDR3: CASSESRVPGNTIYF. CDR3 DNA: TGTGCCAGCAGTGAAAGCAGGGTGCCTGGAAACACCATATATTTT.

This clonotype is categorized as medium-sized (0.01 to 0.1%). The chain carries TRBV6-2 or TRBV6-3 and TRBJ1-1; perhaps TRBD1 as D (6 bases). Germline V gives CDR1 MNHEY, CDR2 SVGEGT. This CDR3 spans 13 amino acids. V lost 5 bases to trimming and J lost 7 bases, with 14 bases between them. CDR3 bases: TGTGCCAGCAGTCACACCGGCAGGGGTGAAGCTTTCTTT. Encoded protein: CASSHTGRGEAFF.

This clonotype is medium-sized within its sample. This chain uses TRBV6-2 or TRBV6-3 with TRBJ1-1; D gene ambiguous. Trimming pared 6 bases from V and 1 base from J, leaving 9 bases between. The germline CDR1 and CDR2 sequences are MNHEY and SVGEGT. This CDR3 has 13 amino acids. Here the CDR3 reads CASSRVPNTEAFF. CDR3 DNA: TGTGCCAGCAGCCGAGTCCCGAACACTGAAGCTTTCTTT.

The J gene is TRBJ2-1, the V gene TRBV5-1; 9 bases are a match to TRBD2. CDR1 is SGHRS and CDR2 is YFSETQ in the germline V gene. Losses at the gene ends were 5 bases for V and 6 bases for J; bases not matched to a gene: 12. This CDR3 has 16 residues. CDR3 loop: CASRIPSGRGGNEQFF. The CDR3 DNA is TGCGCCAGCAGGATACCCTCGGGGCGGGGGGGCAATGAGCAGTTCTTC.

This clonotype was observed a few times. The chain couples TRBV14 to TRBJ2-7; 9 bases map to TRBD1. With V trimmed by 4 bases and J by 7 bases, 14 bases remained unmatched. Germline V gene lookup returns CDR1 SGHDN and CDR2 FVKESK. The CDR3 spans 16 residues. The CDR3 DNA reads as TGTGCCAGCAGCCCGCGGACAGGGGCGGGATTTAGGGAGCAGTACTTC. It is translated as CASSPRTGAGFREQYF.

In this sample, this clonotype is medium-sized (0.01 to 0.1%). CDR3 DNA: TGTGCCAGCAGCCAGGGGGCGCTGGGCAATCAGCCCCAGCATTTT. Amino acids: CASSQGALGNQPQHF. The chain joins TRBV6-5 to TRBJ1-5, with 8 bases aligning to TRBD1. The germline CDR1 and CDR2 sequences are MNHEY and SVGAGI. With V trimmed by 6 bases and J by 2 bases, 6 bases remained unmatched. The CDR3 consists of 15 residues.

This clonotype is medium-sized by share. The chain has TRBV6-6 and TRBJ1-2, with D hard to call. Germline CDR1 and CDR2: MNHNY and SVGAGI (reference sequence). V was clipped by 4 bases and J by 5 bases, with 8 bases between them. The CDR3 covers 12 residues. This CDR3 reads CASSSGEYGYTF. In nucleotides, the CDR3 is TGTGCCAGCAGTTCGGGAGAATATGGCTACACCTTC.

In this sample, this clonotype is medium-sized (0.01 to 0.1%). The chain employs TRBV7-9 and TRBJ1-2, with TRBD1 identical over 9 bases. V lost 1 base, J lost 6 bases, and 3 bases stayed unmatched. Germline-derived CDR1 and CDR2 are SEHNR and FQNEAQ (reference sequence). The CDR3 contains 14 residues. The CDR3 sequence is CASSLVGTGNGYTF. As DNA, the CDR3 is TGTGCCAGCAGCTTAGTAGGGACAGGGAATGGCTACACCTTC.

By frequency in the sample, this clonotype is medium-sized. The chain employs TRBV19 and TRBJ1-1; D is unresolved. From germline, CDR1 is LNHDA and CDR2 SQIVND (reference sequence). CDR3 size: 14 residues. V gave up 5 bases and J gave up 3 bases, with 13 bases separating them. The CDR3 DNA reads TGTGCCAGTAGTGTTACATTCCAGGACACTGAAGCTTTCTTT. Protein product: CASSVTFQDTEAFF.

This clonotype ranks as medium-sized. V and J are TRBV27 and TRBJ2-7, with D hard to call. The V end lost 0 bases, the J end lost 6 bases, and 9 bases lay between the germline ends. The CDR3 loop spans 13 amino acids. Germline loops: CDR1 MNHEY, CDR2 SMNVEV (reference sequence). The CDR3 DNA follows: TGTGCCAGCAGTTTATCCTCCTCACTCGAGCAGTACTTC. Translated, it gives CASSLSSSLEQYF.

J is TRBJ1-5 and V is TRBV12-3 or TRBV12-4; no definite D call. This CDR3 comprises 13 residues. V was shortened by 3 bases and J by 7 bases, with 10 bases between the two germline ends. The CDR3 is CASSLTPEQPQHF. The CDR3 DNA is TGTGCCAGCAGTTTGACACCTGAGCAGCCCCAGCATTTT.

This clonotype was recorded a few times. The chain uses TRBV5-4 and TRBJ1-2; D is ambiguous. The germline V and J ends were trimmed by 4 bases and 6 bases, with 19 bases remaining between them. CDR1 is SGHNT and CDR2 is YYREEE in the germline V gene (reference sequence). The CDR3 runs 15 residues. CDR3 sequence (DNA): TGTGCCAGCAGCCCCAGGACGGGGAACACGGATGGCTACACCTTC. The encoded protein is CASSPRTGNTDGYTF.

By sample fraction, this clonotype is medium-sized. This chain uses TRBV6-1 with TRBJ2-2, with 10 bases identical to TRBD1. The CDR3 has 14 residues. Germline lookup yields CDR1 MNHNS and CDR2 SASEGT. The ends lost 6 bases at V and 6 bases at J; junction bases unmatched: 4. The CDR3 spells CASRLGTGAGELFF. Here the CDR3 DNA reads TGTGCCAGCAGGCTTGGGACAGGGGCCGGGGAGCTGTTTTTT.

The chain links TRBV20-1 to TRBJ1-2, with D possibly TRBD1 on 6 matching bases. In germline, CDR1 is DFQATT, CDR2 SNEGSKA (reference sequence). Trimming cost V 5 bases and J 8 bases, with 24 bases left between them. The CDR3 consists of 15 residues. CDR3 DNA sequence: TGCAGTGCTCCGAGGCCAGGGGACCTAGTAGGAGGCTACACCTTC. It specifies CSAPRPGDLVGGYTF.